What follows is one TCR beta chain and its context. After removal of 2 bases from V and 2 bases from J, the junction contained 10 bases not matched to a gene. The CDR3 is 19 residues long. CDR1 is SEHNR and CDR2 is FQNEAQ in the germline V gene (reference sequence). The patients, who ranged from 18 to 65 in age, presented with newly diagnosed hyperthyroidism lasting under 2 months. Based on clinical symptoms, serum thyroxine and TRAb, thyroid ultrasound and orbital computed tomography, diagnoses were reached. Fresh 10 ml peripheral blood yielded PBMCs. These data belong to a study of T cells in Graves' hyperthyroidism and ophthalmopathy. Across the study: Before treatment of any kind, peripheral blood was taken at initial diagnosis.

Researchers took RNA transcripts and amplified the TCR beta CDR3 regions from them. First-round RT-PCR of the TCR CDR3 relied on the HTBI primer set. TCRdb re-derived calls from the multiplex PCR reads in MiXCR, one entry per CDR3 protein. The top ten hold 16% of the sample, which has hundreds of thousands of distinct CDR3 sequences, around 19% seen once. Material for sequencing was blood. The chain uses TRBV7-9 and TRBJ2-5; 14 bases are a match to TRBD2. This TCR came from a woman between 45 and 65 years old with Graves' hyperthyroidism that later progressed to Graves' ophthalmopathy. The CDR3 reads CASSLRGTSGRESQETQYF. CDR3 DNA sequence: TGTGCCAGCAGCTTAAGAGGGACTAGCGGGAGAGAGTCGCAAGAGACCCAGTACTTC.